Listed below are T cell receptor beta chains from one sample, sequenced in a study of graft-versus-host responses after intestinal transplantation. TCRdb's table, derived via immunoSEQ multiplex PCR, lists solely in-frame clones and lacks some. The table includes about 97,000 clones, 75% to 95% detected once. The starting material was PBMCs, obtained roughly 450 days after intestinal transplant. The receptors come from a human patient who received an intestinal transplant, so some T cells may come from the graft donor. Both conserved end residues are part of each CDR3. A D gene is named only where the DNA matches it firmly. Clone size is not always given. Where it is, it says once, few, many or a class for expanded clones.

clone size: once
V gene: TRBV5-8
D gene: -
J gene: TRBJ2-7
CDR3 protein: CASMGPDEQYF

clone size: -
V gene: TRBV6-5
D gene: TRBD1
J gene: TRBJ1-1
CDR3 protein: CASSYSGQGLGEAFF

clone size: -
V gene: TRBV2
D gene: -
J gene: TRBJ1-5
CDR3 protein: CASSEGGGGYQPQHF

clone size: -
V gene: TRBV19
D gene: -
J gene: TRBJ1-4
CDR3 protein: CASSLRPDAVKLFF

clone size: -
V gene: TRBV6-1
D gene: -
J gene: TRBJ1-5
CDR3 protein: CASSEDGSRGQPQHF

clone size: -
V gene: TRBV10-3
D gene: -
J gene: TRBJ2-1
CDR3 protein: CATTGSGNEQFF

clone size: -
V gene: TRBV10-3
D gene: -
J gene: TRBJ2-1
CDR3 protein: CAISESGSSYNEQFF

clone size: -
V gene: TRBV7-8
D gene: -
J gene: TRBJ1-5
CDR3 protein: CASSQQGRQPQHF

clone size: -
V gene: TRBV10-3
D gene: -
J gene: TRBJ1-1
CDR3 protein: CAISEMGRSTEAFF

clone size: -
V gene: TRBV20-1
D gene: -
J gene: TRBJ1-2
CDR3 protein: CSASYRDGYTF

clone size: -
V gene: TRBV19
D gene: -
J gene: TRBJ1-2
CDR3 protein: CASSIGAQGYTF

clone size: -
V gene: TRBV7-9
D gene: -
J gene: TRBJ2-7
CDR3 protein: CASSKYSGSYEQYF

clone size: -
V gene: TRBV11-2
D gene: TRBD2
J gene: TRBJ2-5
CDR3 protein: CASSQRGWLETQYF

clone size: -
V gene: TRBV6-1
D gene: TRBD1
J gene: TRBJ1-5
CDR3 protein: CASRGQNQPQHF

clone size: -
V gene: TRBV5-1
D gene: -
J gene: TRBJ1-1
CDR3 protein: CASSSSGVITEAFF

clone size: -
V gene: TRBV11-2
D gene: -
J gene: TRBJ1-1
CDR3 protein: CASSLWRPGGVTEAFF

clone size: -
V gene: TRBV6-5
D gene: TRBD1
J gene: TRBJ1-5
CDR3 protein: CASSPTGASQPQHF

clone size: -
V gene: TRBV7-9
D gene: -
J gene: TRBJ1-6
CDR3 protein: CASSRPGVDLQSYNSPLHF

clone size: -
V gene: TRBV5-1
D gene: -
J gene: TRBJ1-4
CDR3 protein: CASSFQGEDEKLFF

clone size: -
V gene: TRBV5-1
D gene: TRBD1
J gene: TRBJ1-5
CDR3 protein: CASSLGTGVNQPQHF

clone size: -
V gene: TRBV4-1
D gene: TRBD1
J gene: TRBJ1-1
CDR3 protein: CASSQTAGTGNTEAFF

clone size: -
V gene: TRBV7-9
D gene: -
J gene: TRBJ1-2
CDR3 protein: CASTLKDPDGYTF

clone size: few
V gene: TRBV5-1
D gene: -
J gene: TRBJ1-2
CDR3 protein: CASSLEGSYGYTF

clone size: -
V gene: TRBV5-1
D gene: -
J gene: TRBJ2-2
CDR3 protein: CASSGGTANTGELFF

clone size: -
V gene: TRBV5-4
D gene: -
J gene: TRBJ1-2
CDR3 protein: CASSGDSLASSVYTF

clone size: -
V gene: TRBV4-2
D gene: TRBD2
J gene: TRBJ2-5
CDR3 protein: CASSQANSGGQETQYF

clone size: -
V gene: TRBV9
D gene: -
J gene: TRBJ2-7
CDR3 protein: CASSVGTAPYEQYF

clone size: -
V gene: TRBV5-1
D gene: -
J gene: TRBJ2-3
CDR3 protein: CASGGISTDTQYF

clone size: -
V gene: TRBV19
D gene: -
J gene: TRBJ1-1
CDR3 protein: CASSIQGGDTEAFF

clone size: -
V gene: TRBV7-3
D gene: TRBD1
J gene: TRBJ1-5
CDR3 protein: CASSFGTGTEPGPQHF

clone size: -
V gene: TRBV5-5
D gene: -
J gene: TRBJ2-7
CDR3 protein: CASSLEAGYEQYF

clone size: -
V gene: TRBV2
D gene: TRBD1
J gene: TRBJ1-1
CDR3 protein: CASQGTGVNTEAFF

clone size: few
V gene: TRBV19
D gene: -
J gene: TRBJ1-1
CDR3 protein: CASSMDTEAFF

clone size: -
V gene: TRBV13
D gene: TRBD2
J gene: TRBJ2-1
CDR3 protein: CASSPGGGGAYNEQFF

clone size: -
V gene: TRBV10-2
D gene: -
J gene: TRBJ1-6
CDR3 protein: CASSEGPSSPLHF

clone size: -
V gene: TRBV18
D gene: TRBD1
J gene: TRBJ1-3
CDR3 protein: CASAGTVGGNTIYF

clone size: -
V gene: TRBV7-9
D gene: -
J gene: TRBJ2-7
CDR3 protein: CASSGNKGLSYEQYF

clone size: -
V gene: TRBV4-1
D gene: -
J gene: TRBJ1-5
CDR3 protein: CASSQVGQPQHF

clone size: -
V gene: TRBV11-2
D gene: -
J gene: TRBJ1-2
CDR3 protein: CASSFYRGNYGYTF

clone size: -
V gene: TRBV6-6
D gene: TRBD1
J gene: TRBJ1-5
CDR3 protein: CASSPGGAQPQHF